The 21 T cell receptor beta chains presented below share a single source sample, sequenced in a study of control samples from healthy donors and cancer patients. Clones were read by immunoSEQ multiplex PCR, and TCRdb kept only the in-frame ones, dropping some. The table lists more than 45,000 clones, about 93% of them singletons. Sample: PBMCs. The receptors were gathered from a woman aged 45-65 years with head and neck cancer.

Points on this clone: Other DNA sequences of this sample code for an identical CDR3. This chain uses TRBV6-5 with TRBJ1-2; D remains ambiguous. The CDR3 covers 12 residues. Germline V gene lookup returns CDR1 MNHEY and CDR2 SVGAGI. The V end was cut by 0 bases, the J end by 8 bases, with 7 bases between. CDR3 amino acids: CASSYSRGGYTF. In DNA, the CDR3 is TGTGCCAGCAGTTACTCCCGAGGAGGCTACACCTTC.

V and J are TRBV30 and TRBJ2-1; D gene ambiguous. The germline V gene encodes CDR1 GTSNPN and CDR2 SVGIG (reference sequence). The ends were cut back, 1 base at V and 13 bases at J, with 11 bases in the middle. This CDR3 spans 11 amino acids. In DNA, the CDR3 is TGTGCCTGGAGTGACCGCGAATTTCAGTTCTTC. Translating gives CAWSDREFQFF.

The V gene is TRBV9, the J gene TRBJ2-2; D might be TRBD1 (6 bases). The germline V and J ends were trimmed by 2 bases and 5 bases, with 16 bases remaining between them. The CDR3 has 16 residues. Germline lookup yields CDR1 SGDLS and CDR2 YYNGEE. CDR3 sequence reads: CASSVPTGIETGELFF. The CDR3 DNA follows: TGTGCCAGCAGCGTGCCTACAGGGATTGAGACCGGGGAGCTGTTTTTT. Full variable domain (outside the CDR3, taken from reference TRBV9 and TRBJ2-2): DSGVTQTPKHLITATGQRVTLRCSPRSGDLSVYWYQQSLDQGLQFLIQYYNGEERAKGNILERFSAQQFPDLHSELNLSSLELGDSALYFCASSVPTGIETGELFFGEGSRLTVL.

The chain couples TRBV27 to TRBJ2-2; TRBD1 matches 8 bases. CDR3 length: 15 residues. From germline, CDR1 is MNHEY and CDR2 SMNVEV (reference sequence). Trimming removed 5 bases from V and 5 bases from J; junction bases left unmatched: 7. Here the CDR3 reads CASSPFTGGTGELFF. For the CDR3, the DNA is TGTGCCAGCAGTCCATTCACAGGGGGGACCGGGGAGCTGTTTTTT.

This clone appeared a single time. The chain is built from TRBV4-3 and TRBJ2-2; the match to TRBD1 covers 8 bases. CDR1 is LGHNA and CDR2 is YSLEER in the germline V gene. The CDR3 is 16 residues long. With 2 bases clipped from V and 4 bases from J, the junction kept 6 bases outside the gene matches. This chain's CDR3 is CASSQRVGQGTGELFF. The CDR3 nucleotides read TGCGCCAGCAGCCAAAGGGTCGGACAGGGCACCGGGGAGCTGTTTTTT.

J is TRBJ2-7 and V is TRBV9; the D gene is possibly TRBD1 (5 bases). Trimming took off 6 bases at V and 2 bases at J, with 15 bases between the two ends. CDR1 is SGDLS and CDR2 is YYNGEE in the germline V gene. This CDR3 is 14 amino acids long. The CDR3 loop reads CASTLSQGTYEQYF. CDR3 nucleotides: TGTGCCAGCACCCTAAGCCAGGGTACCTACGAGCAGTACTTC.

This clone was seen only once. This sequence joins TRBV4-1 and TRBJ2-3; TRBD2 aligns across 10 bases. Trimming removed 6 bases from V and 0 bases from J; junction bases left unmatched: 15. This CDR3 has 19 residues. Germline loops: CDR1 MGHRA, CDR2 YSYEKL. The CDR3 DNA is TGCGCCAGCAGTAGACGGTCAGGACTAGCGGAGGGGAGCACAGATACGCAGTATTTT. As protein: CASSRRSGLAEGSTDTQYF.

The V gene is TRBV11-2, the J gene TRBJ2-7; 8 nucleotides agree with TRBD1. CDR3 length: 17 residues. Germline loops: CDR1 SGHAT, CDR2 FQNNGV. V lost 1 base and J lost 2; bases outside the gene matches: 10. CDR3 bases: TGTGCCAGCAGCTTAGCTAAGGACAGGGCCATGCCCTACGAGCAGTACTTC. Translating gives CASSLAKDRAMPYEQYF.

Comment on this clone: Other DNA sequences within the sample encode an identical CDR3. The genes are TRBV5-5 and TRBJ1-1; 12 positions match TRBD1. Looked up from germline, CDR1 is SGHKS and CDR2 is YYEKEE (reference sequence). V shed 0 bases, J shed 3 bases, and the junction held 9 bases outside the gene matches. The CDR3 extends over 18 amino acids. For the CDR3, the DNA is TGTGCCAGCAGCTTGGCTTCTGGGACAGGGGGCATGGACACTGAAGCTTTCTTT. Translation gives CASSLASGTGGMDTEAFF.

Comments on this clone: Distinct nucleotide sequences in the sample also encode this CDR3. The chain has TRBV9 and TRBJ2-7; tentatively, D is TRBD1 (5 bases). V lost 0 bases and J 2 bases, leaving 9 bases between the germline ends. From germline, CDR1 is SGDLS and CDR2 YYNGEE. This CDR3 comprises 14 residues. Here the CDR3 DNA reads TGTGCCAGCAGCGTAGGTCAAGGGGCCTACGAGCAGTACTTC. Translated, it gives CASSVGQGAYEQYF.

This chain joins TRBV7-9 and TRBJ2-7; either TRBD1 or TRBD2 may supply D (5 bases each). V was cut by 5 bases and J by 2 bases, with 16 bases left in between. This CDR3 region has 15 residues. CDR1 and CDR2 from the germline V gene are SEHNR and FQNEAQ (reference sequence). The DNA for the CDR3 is TGTGCCAGCAGCCAAGACCGCAGAGGGGCCTACGAGCAGTACTTC. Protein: CASSQDRRGAYEQYF.

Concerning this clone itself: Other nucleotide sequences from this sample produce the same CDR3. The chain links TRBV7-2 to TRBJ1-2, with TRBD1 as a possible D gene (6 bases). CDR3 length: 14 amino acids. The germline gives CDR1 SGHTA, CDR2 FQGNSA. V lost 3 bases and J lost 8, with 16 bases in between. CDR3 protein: CASSLGAGTSGYTF. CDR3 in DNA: TGTGCCAGCAGCTTGGGGGCCGGGACAAGCGGCTACACCTTC.

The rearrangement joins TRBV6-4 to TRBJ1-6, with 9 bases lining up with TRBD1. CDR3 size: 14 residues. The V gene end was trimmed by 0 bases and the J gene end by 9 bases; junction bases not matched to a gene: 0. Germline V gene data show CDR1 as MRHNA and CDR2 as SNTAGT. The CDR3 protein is CASSDSTGGSPLHF. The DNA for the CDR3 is TGTGCCAGCAGTGACTCGACAGGGGGTTCACCCCTCCACTTT.

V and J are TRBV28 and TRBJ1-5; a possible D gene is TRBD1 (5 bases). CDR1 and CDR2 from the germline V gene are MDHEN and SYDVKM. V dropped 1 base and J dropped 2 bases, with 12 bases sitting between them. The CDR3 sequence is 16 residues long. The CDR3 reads CASSLSWGEGNQPQHF. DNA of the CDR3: TGTGCCAGCAGTTTATCTTGGGGGGAAGGCAATCAGCCCCAGCATTTT. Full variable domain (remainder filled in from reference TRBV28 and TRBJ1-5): DVKVTQSSRYLVKRTGEKVFLECVQDMDHENMFWYRQDPGLGLRLIYFSYDVKMKEKGDIPEGYSVSREKKERFSLILESASTNQTSMYLCASSLSWGEGNQPQHFGDGTRLSIL.

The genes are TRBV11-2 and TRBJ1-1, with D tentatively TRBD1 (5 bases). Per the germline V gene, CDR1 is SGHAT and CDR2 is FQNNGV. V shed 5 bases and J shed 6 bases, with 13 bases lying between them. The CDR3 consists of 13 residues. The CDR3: CASSQGGVPEAFF. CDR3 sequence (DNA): TGTGCCAGCAGCCAGGGTGGGGTCCCTGAAGCTTTCTTT. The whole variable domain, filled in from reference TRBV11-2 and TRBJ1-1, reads EAGVAQSPRYKIIEKRQSVAFWCNPISGHATLYWYQQILGQGPKLLIQFQNNGVVDDSQLPKDRFSAERLKGVDSTLKIQPAKLEDSAVYLCASSQGGVPEAFFGQGTRLTVV.

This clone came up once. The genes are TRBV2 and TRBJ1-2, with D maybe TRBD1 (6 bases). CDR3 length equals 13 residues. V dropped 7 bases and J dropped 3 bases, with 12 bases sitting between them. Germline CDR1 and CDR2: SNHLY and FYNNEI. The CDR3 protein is CASNYNRDYGYTF. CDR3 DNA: TGTGCCAGCAATTATAACAGGGACTATGGCTACACCTTC.

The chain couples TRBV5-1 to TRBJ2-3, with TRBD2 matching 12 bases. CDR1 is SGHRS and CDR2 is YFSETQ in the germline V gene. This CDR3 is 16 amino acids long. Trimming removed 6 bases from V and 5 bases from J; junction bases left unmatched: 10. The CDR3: CASTPLAGGPLDTQYF. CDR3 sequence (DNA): TGCGCCAGCACGCCGCTAGCGGGAGGGCCTTTAGATACGCAGTATTTT. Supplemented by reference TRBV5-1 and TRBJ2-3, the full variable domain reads KAGVTQTPRYLIKTRGQQVTLSCSPISGHRSVSWYQQTPGQGLQFLFEYFSETQRNKGNFPGRFSGRQFSNSRSEMNVSTLELGDSALYLCASTPLAGGPLDTQYFGPGTRLTVL.

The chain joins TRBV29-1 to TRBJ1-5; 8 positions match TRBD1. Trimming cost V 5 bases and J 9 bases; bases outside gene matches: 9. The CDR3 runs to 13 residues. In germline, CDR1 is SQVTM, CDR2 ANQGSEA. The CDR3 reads CSVTTGEYGPQHF. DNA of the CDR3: TGCAGCGTTACGACAGGGGAGTATGGGCCCCAGCATTTT.

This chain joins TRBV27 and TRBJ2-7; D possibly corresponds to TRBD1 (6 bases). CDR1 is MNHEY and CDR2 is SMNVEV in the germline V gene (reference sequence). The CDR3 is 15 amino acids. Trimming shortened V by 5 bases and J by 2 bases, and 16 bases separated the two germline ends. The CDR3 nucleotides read TGTGCCAGCAGTCCAATAACCAGGGGACCCTACGAGCAGTACTTC. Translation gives CASSPITRGPYEQYF.

CDR3 DNA sequence: TGTGCCAGCAGGAGGGTCCGGGACACTGAAGCTTTCTTT. As protein: CASRRVRDTEAFF. This rearrangement joins TRBV6-5 to TRBJ1-1; no reliable D call. Trimming stripped 6 bases from V and 3 bases from J, with 11 bases between. Germline V lookup: CDR1 MNHEY, CDR2 SVGAGI. This CDR3 has 13 residues.

CDR3: CASSQGHDNSPLHF. The CDR3 nucleotides are TGCGCCAGCAGCCAGGGACACGATAATTCACCCCTCCACTTT. This chain joins TRBV4-3 and TRBJ1-6, with D possibly matching TRBD1 (6 bases). V was trimmed by 3 bases and J by 5 bases, leaving 8 bases between them. The CDR3 length is 14 residues. The germline CDR1 and CDR2 sequences are LGHNA and YSLEER.